The 18 T cell receptor beta chains below were found in one sample sequenced in a study of cytomegalovirus exposure and HLA in healthy donors. Primers: 60 Vbeta forward and 13 Jbeta reverse. TCRdb's table, derived via immunoSEQ multiplex PCR, lists solely in-frame clones and lacks some. This sample's clone table lists 100,000 or so clones. What was sequenced was PBMCs. These receptors were taken from a man aged 50 or older in good health and CMV-seronegative.

The rearrangement links TRBV23-1 to TRBJ1-5; D is undetermined. TRBV23-1 is known as an ORF, though its function is uncertain. Trimming stripped 4 bases from V and 5 bases from J, with 3 bases between. The CDR3 consists of 11 residues. The DNA of the CDR3 is TGCGCCAGCAGTCCAGATCAGCCCCAGCATTTT. As protein: CASSPDQPQHF.

The chain uses TRBV15 and TRBJ2-3; D remains unclear. Germline V gene lookup returns CDR1 LNHNV and CDR2 YYDKDF (reference sequence). Between the trimmed V and J ends, which lost 0 bases and 7 bases, there was a span of 11 bases. The CDR3 is 14 amino acids. The CDR3 nucleotides read TGTGCCACCAGCAGAGACCTGACCGACAATACGCAGTATTTT. This sequence encodes CATSRDLTDNTQYF.

Concerning this clone itself: The same CDR3 can be traced to other DNA sequences in this sample. The chain is built from TRBV7-6 and TRBJ2-5, with TRBD2 matching 13 bases. The CDR3 is 16 amino acids. V was pared by 4 bases and J by 4 bases, with 6 bases of the junction left unmatched. Germline assignment: CDR1 SGHVS and CDR2 FNYEAQ. The CDR3 coding sequence is TGTGCCAGCAGCTCAGGACTAGCGGGAGTGTTAGAGACCCAGTACTTC. Its protein product is CASSSGLAGVLETQYF.

CDR3 sequence reads: CAISEDRGAGSPLHF. In DNA form, the CDR3 reads TGTGCCATCAGTGAGGATCGGGGGGCTGGTTCACCCCTCCACTTT. This chain joins TRBV10-3 and TRBJ1-6; D might be TRBD1 (6 bases). Germline CDR1 reads ENHRY; CDR2 reads SYGVKD. The V and J ends lost 2 bases and 9 bases respectively, with 14 bases between them. The CDR3 loop spans 15 amino acids.

The chain combines TRBV6-1 with TRBJ1-1; D ambiguous. Germline loops: CDR1 MNHNS, CDR2 SASEGT. The V end lost 7 bases, the J end lost 1 base, and 10 bases lay between the germline ends. This CDR3 has 13 amino acids. CDR3 sequence reads: CASNYNSNTEAFF. CDR3 nucleotides: TGTGCCAGCAATTACAATTCGAACACTGAAGCTTTCTTT.

The CDR3: CASSSGLRTYEQYF. The CDR3, as DNA: TGTGCCAGCAGCTCGGGACTCCGGACCTACGAGCAGTACTTC. The V gene is TRBV7-2, the J gene TRBJ2-7, with TRBD2 as a possible D gene (6 bases). CDR3 length equals 14 residues. Germline assignment: CDR1 SGHTA and CDR2 FQGNSA. Trimming took off 4 bases at V and 2 bases at J, with 12 bases between the two ends.

The chain carries TRBV14 and TRBJ2-1, with D possibly TRBD2 on 6 matching bases. The CDR3 contains 13 residues. The germline V and J ends were trimmed by 0 bases and 12 bases, with 12 bases remaining between them. The germline CDR1 and CDR2 sequences are SGHDN and FVKESK. The CDR3 region has the DNA TGTGCCAGCAGCCAAGAAGGCAGCGGGTCGCAGTTCTTC. Its translation is CASSQEGSGSQFF.

The J gene is TRBJ2-1, the V gene TRBV7-9, with TRBD2 matching 8 bases. V gave up 11 bases and J gave up 8 bases; unmatched junction bases: 11. This CDR3 is built from 13 residues. CDR1 is SEHNR, CDR2 FQNEAQ, per germline (reference sequence). The CDR3: CAAGSGRVHEQFF. CDR3 in DNA: TGTGCCGCCGGAAGCGGGAGAGTGCATGAGCAGTTCTTC.

The chain employs TRBV11-2 and TRBJ2-1; the D gene is possibly TRBD1 (5 bases). The CDR3 runs to 13 residues. Trimming shortened V by 5 bases and J by 9 bases, and 14 bases separated the two germline ends. Germline CDR1 reads SGHAT; CDR2 reads FQNNGV. The CDR3 spells CASSSVRVGEQFF. The CDR3 DNA follows: TGTGCCAGCAGCAGTGTCAGGGTCGGTGAGCAGTTCTTC.

V usage is TRBV6-5 and J usage is TRBJ1-1; 10 bases fit TRBD1. The CDR3 runs 14 residues. The V gene end was trimmed by 6 bases and the J gene end by 3 bases; junction bases not matched to a gene: 4. In germline, CDR1 is MNHEY, CDR2 SVGAGI. The CDR3 DNA follows: TGTGCCAGCAGACGCGACAGGGGGCACACTGAAGCTTTCTTT. It specifies CASRRDRGHTEAFF.

The J gene is TRBJ2-1, the V gene TRBV13, with 8 bases matching TRBD1. CDR1 and CDR2 (germline): PRHDT, FYEKMQ (reference sequence). V lost 3 bases, J lost 0 bases, and 4 bases stayed unmatched. CDR3 size: 16 residues. The CDR3 sequence is CASSLDDRGSYNEQFF. The CDR3, as DNA: TGTGCCAGCAGCTTGGACGACAGGGGCTCCTACAATGAGCAGTTCTTC. Complete variable domain (other parts from reference TRBV13 and TRBJ2-1): AAGVIQSPRHLIKEKRETATLKCYPIPRHDTVYWYQQGPGQDPQFLISFYEKMQSDKGSIPDRFSAQQFSDYHSELNMSSLELGDSALYFCASSLDDRGSYNEQFFGPGTRLTVL.

A note on this clone: As the CDR3 is not closed by the conserved phenylalanine or tryptophan, this likely results from a read error. The DNA is omitted, as the CDR3 cannot be located on it reliably, and the CDR3 follows TCRdb's listing. The chain links TRBV30 to TRBJ1-2; TRBD1, the table's D call, lacks a check against the DNA. The length of the CDR3 is 11 amino acids, counting both ends. Germline V lookup: CDR1 GTSNPN, CDR2 SVGIG (reference sequence). CDR3 sequence: CAWSTVGQGSV.

V gene TRBV4-1 combines with J gene TRBJ2-1; tentatively, D is TRBD2 (5 bases). Germline assignment: CDR1 MGHRA and CDR2 YSYEKL. The V end was cut by 2 bases, the J end by 5 bases, with 10 bases between. CDR3 size: 14 residues. This chain's CDR3 is CASSQRRSDNEQFF. CDR3 DNA: TGCGCCAGCAGCCAAAGGAGGTCCGACAATGAGCAGTTCTTC.

This sequence joins TRBV25-1 and TRBJ2-7, with a possible D match to TRBD2 (6 bases). Trimming removed 5 bases at V and 6 bases at J, with 17 bases between. The germline V gene has CDR1 MGHDK and CDR2 SYGVNS. The CDR3 consists of 14 residues. DNA for the CDR3: TGTGCCAGCAGTACCCTTGGAGGGCATTCCGAGCAGTACTTC. Its translation: CASSTLGGHSEQYF.

The V call is TRBV6-1, the J call TRBJ2-1; 11 bases align to TRBD2. The trim removed 8 bases at V and 7 bases at J, leaving 10 bases unmatched. This CDR3 has 15 amino acids. Per the germline V gene, CDR1 is MNHNS and CDR2 is SASEGT. The CDR3 here is CASGSTSGIGNEQFF. The CDR3 region has the DNA TGTGCCAGCGGGTCGACTAGCGGGATAGGTAATGAGCAGTTCTTC.

This chain links TRBV29-1 with TRBJ2-1, with 7 bases fitting TRBD1. V was clipped by 4 bases and J by 7 bases; unmatched bases: 7. Germline CDR1 is SQVTM and CDR2 is ANQGSEA. The CDR3 sequence is 13 residues long. The CDR3 is CSVGQGVLNEQFF. The CDR3 coding sequence is TGCAGCGTTGGGCAGGGGGTCTTGAATGAGCAGTTCTTC.

The gene calls are TRBV2 and TRBJ1-3, with D perhaps TRBD1 (5 bases). Germline assignment: CDR1 SNHLY and CDR2 FYNNEI. Trimming took off 6 bases at V and 2 bases at J, with 11 bases between the two ends. This CDR3 contains 14 residues. CDR3 loop: CASSLTVAGNTIYF. In DNA form, the CDR3 reads TGTGCCAGCAGCCTGACAGTCGCTGGAAACACCATATATTTT.

V is TRBV7-3 and J is TRBJ2-3; a weak D match, TRBD2 (5 bases). V was pared by 1 base and J by 5 bases, with 10 bases between. Per the germline V gene, CDR1 is SGHTA and CDR2 is FQGTGA. The CDR3 runs to 14 residues. The CDR3 region has the DNA TGTGCCAGCAGCTTAAATCAGGCGGGAGATACGCAGTATTTT. It is translated as CASSLNQAGDTQYF.